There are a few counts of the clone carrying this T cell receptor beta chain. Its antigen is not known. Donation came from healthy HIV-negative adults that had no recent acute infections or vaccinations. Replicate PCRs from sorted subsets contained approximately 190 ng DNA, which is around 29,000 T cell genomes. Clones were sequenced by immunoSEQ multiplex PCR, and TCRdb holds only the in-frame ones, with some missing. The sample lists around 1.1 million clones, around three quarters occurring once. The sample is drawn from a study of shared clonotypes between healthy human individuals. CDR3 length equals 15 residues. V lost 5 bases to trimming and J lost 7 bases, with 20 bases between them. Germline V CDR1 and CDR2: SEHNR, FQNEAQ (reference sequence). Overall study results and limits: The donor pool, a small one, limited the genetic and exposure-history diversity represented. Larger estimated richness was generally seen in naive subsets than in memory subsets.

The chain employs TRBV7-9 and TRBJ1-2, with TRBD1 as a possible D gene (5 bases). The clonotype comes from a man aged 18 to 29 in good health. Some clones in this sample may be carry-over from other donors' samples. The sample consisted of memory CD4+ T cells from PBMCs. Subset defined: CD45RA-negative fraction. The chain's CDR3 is CASSASGTQGSGYTF. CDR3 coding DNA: TGTGCCAGCAGCGCCTCCGGGACCCAAGGCTCTGGCTACACCTTC.